This paragraph covers one TCR beta chain sequence. The sample originates from a study of beta chain features in type 1 diabetes. Across the study: No age, gender or cell yield differences were seen between patients and healthy donors.

cDNA synthesis used the whole RNA isolate, giving expressed TCRB sequences. Only in-frame clones appear in the TCRdb table, and some are missing; sequencing was by immunoSEQ multiplex PCR. The data contain some 410,000 clones, over 9.5% of them singletons. CDR1 LNHDA and CDR2 SQIVND come from the germline V gene (reference sequence). The CDR3 has 14 amino acids. V was cut by 7 bases and J by 0 bases, with 13 bases left in between. Sorted cells reached over 95% purity in every population. The V call is TRBV19, the J call TRBJ2-7; D ambiguous. The specimen was naive CD4+ T cells from blood. The sequence was obtained from a woman aged 18-29 years in good health. CDR3 DNA sequence: TGTGCCAGTAATCCGGGCACGAGCTCCTACGAGCAGTACTTC. Translated: CASNPGTSSYEQYF.